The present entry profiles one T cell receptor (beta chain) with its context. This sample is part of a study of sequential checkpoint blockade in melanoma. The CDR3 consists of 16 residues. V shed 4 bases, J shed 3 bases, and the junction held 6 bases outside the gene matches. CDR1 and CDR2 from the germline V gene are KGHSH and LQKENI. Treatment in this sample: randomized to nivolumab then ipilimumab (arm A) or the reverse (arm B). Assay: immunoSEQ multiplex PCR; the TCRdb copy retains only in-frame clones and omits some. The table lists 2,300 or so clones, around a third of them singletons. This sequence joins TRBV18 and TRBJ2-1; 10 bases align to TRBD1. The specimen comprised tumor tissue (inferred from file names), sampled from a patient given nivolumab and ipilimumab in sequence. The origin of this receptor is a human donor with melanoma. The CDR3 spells CASSLAGTGVYNEQFF. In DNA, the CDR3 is TGTGCCAGCTCACTAGCCGGGACAGGGGTCTACAATGAGCAGTTCTTC. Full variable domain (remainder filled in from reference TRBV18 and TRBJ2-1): NAGVMQNPRHLVRRRGQEARLRCSPMKGHSHVYWYRQLPEEGLKFMVYLQKENIIDESGMPKERFSAEFPKEGPSILRIQQVVRGDSAAYFCASSLAGTGVYNEQFFGPGTRLTVL.